This note documents a single T cell receptor (beta chain) sequence. The data were taken from a study of blood T cell repertoires in COVID-19. Study information: PBMCs, B-cell-depleted T cells, or T cells were the source of the cDNA or gDNA that made up the material.

The germline V gene encodes CDR1 SQVTM and CDR2 ANQGSEA. This CDR3 spans 14 amino acids. Trimming stripped 4 bases from V and 1 base from J, with 13 bases between. Enrolled during active infection, Seattle patients were then followed longitudinally. The authors' processing: Amplification with reference gene primers provided the estimates of nucleated cell counts. The repertoire was sequenced with immunoSEQ multiplex PCR; TCRdb's copy has only in-frame clones and lacks some. V, J and clone size are taken as reported in that table, and D and trimming were inferred from the DNA itself. The sample contains tens of thousands of clones, around 90% of which appear only once.

The rearrangement uses TRBV29-1 and TRBJ1-1; D is perhaps TRBD1 (6 bases). Sequencing was performed on peripheral blood. This clonotype originated in a man aged 50-59 years with COVID-19, enrolled during active disease. The CDR3 DNA follows: TGCAGCGTTGTCCTCTCGACAGGGAACACTGAAGCTTTCTTT. As protein: CSVVLSTGNTEAFF.